The 24 T cell receptor beta chains given below trace back to one sample, sequenced in a study of T cell responses to AZD1222 COVID-19 vaccine. Generated by immunoSEQ multiplex PCR, the TCRdb table keeps only in-frame clones and is missing some. Here the sample spans tens of thousands of clones, roughly nine tenths being singletons. This material consisted of peripheral blood, taken on day 0 of AZD1222 vaccination. Receptors originate from an adult in good health.

J is TRBJ2-3 and V is TRBV6-6; the match to TRBD2 covers 11 bases. Trimming took 6 bases from V and 5 from J; bases not matched to a gene: 10. Germline values: CDR1 MNHNY, CDR2 SVGAGI (reference sequence). The CDR3 covers 16 residues. The CDR3 DNA is TGTGCCAGCAGCAATCTACTAGCGGGAGATATAGATACGCAGTATTTT. This gives the protein CASSNLLAGDIDTQYF.

The gene calls are TRBV30 and TRBJ1-4; tentatively, D is TRBD1 (5 bases). The germline V gene encodes CDR1 GTSNPN and CDR2 SVGIG (reference sequence). CDR3 size: 15 residues. Between the trimmed V and J ends, which lost 4 bases and 8 bases, there was a span of 20 bases. The CDR3 nucleotides read TGTGCCTGGACCGGCGGCGGGGGGTCAGACGAAAAACTGTTTTTT. As protein: CAWTGGGGSDEKLFF.

The CDR3 DNA reads as TGTGCCAGCAATCCTTCTGGGGCCAACGTCCTGACTTTC. It specifies CASNPSGANVLTF. The V gene is TRBV6-5, the J gene TRBJ2-6, with D unclear. The CDR3 length is 13 residues. Germline V lookup: CDR1 MNHEY, CDR2 SVGAGI. Trimming cost V 7 bases and J 1 base, with 5 bases left between them.

The chain joins TRBV11-2 to TRBJ2-1, with D perhaps TRBD2 (6 bases). In germline, CDR1 is SGHAT, CDR2 FQNNGV. Trimming took off 4 bases at V and 4 bases at J, with 14 bases between the two ends. CDR3 length: 15 amino acids. The CDR3 loop is CASSSLAGRYNEQFF. The CDR3 nucleotides are TGTGCCAGCAGCTCCTTGGCGGGACGGTACAATGAGCAGTTCTTC. Full variable domain (missing parts from reference TRBV11-2 and TRBJ2-1): EAGVAQSPRYKIIEKRQSVAFWCNPISGHATLYWYQQILGQGPKLLIQFQNNGVVDDSQLPKDRFSAERLKGVDSTLKIQPAKLEDSAVYLCASSSLAGRYNEQFFGPGTRLTVL.

This clone was seen only a few times. The CDR3 protein is CASSGGGGYTF. CDR3 bases: TGTGCCAGCAGCGGTGGTGGCGGCTACACCTTC. This rearrangement joins TRBV3-1 (or the pseudogene TRBV3-2) to TRBJ1-2; D call uncertain. V lost 5 bases and J 8 bases, leaving 9 bases between the germline ends. The length of the CDR3 is 11 residues. From germline, CDR1 is LGHDT and CDR2 YNNKEL (reference sequence).

The chain joins TRBV28 to TRBJ2-7, with D possibly matching TRBD2 (6 bases). The CDR3 totals 17 residues. With 5 bases removed from V and 0 bases from J, the gap between germline ends came to 20 bases. CDR1 MDHEN and CDR2 SYDVKM come from the germline V gene. This CDR3 is CASSPLAGRQSSYEQYF. CDR3 nucleotide sequence: TGTGCCAGCAGTCCCCTGGCGGGACGACAGAGCTCCTACGAGCAGTACTTC.

This chain connects TRBV19 to TRBJ2-4; the match to TRBD1 covers 11 bases. In germline, CDR1 is LNHDA, CDR2 SQIVND (reference sequence). The CDR3 totals 16 residues. The ends lost 6 bases at V and 3 bases at J; junction bases unmatched: 7. CDR3 nucleotides: TGTGCCAGTAGCCCTCCGGGACAGGGGGTCAAAAACATTCAGTACTTC. Protein product: CASSPPGQGVKNIQYF.

The chain recombines TRBV29-1 with TRBJ1-4; D unclear. Trimming pared 5 bases from V and 5 bases from J, leaving 9 bases between. The CDR3 runs to 12 residues. Germline CDR1 reads SQVTM; CDR2 reads ANQGSEA. DNA of the CDR3: TGCAGCGTTCGACACGGGAATGAAAAACTGTTTTTT. Its translation: CSVRHGNEKLFF.

The rearrangement joins TRBV30 to TRBJ1-6; TRBD1 is a possible D gene (6 bases). The CDR3 is made up of 17 amino acids. Germline V gene lookup returns CDR1 GTSNPN and CDR2 SVGIG (reference sequence). Trimming pared 5 bases from V and 7 bases from J, leaving 24 bases between. Here the CDR3 DNA reads TGTGCCTGGCCGGGGGCGCGGTTTTCCGCAATAAATTCACCCCTCCACTTT. Its translation is CAWPGARFSAINSPLHF. The variable domain in full, with the rest retrieved from reference TRBV30 and TRBJ1-6, is SQTIHQWPATLVQPVGSPLSLECTVEGTSNPNLYWYRQAAGRGLQLLFYSVGIGQISSEVPQNLSASRPQDRQFILSSKKLLLSDSGFYLCAWPGARFSAINSPLHFGNGTRLTVT.

The J gene is TRBJ1-6, the V gene TRBV11-2, with 9 positions matching TRBD1. With V trimmed by 2 bases and J by 7 bases, 6 bases remained unmatched. The CDR3 has 16 amino acids. Per germline, CDR1 SGHAT and CDR2 FQNNGV. The DNA for the CDR3 is TGTGCCAGCAGCTTATACACCGGGACAGGGAATTCACCCCTCCACTTT. It is translated as CASSLYTGTGNSPLHF.

The rearrangement joins TRBV11-2 to TRBJ2-5; weak D call: TRBD2 (6 bases). This CDR3 spans 15 amino acids. CDR1 and CDR2 from the germline V gene are SGHAT and FQNNGV. Trimming took 3 bases from V and 4 from J, leaving 15 bases between them. DNA of the CDR3: TGTGCCAGCAGCTTGGGGACTGGGGTCCCAGAGACCCAGTACTTC. Protein: CASSLGTGVPETQYF.

The chain combines TRBV7-3 with TRBJ1-1; D might be TRBD1 (6 bases). Trimming removed 2 bases from V and 4 bases from J, with 11 bases in between. This CDR3 comprises 14 residues. CDR1 and CDR2 (germline): SGHTA, FQGTGA. CDR3 loop: CASSLGQSSTEAFF. The CDR3 DNA follows: TGTGCCAGCAGCTTAGGACAGTCGAGCACTGAAGCTTTCTTT.

This clone appeared a few times. One end of the junction varies from germline; a read error may be responsible. The rearrangement links TRBV6-5 to TRBJ1-1; TRBD1 matches 8 bases. The CDR3 totals 13 residues. In germline, CDR1 is MNHEY, CDR2 SVGAGI. CDR3 bases: TGTGCCAGCATCCGGACAGGGAACTCTGAAGCTTTCTTT. Translating it yields CASIRTGNSEAFF.

V gene TRBV7-3 combines with J gene TRBJ2-1; tentatively, D is TRBD2 (5 bases). Between the trimmed V and J ends, which lost 5 bases and 2 bases, there was a span of 13 bases. The CDR3 contains 15 residues. Germline V CDR1 and CDR2: SGHTA, FQGTGA. Written as DNA, the CDR3 is TGTGCCAGCAGCCCCCTCGGAGGTACCTACAATGAGCAGTTCTTC. The encoded protein is CASSPLGGTYNEQFF.

The chain carries TRBV7-9 and TRBJ2-7; TRBD2 is a possible D gene (6 bases). The V end was cut by 0 bases, the J end by 2 bases, with 14 bases between. This CDR3 contains 16 residues. The germline V gene encodes CDR1 SEHNR and CDR2 FQNEAQ (reference sequence). The CDR3 DNA follows: TGTGCCAGCAGCTTAGCGGCCGGGGGTCGTACCTACGAGCAGTACTTC. Its translation: CASSLAAGGRTYEQYF.

This sequence joins TRBV27 and TRBJ2-1; 8 nucleotides match TRBD2. The trim removed 2 bases at V and 6 bases at J, leaving 9 bases unmatched. CDR1 and CDR2 (germline): MNHEY, SMNVEV (reference sequence). The CDR3 spans 16 residues. In DNA form, the CDR3 reads TGTGCCAGCAGTTTAGGGCGGCGGGAGGTTCGCAATGAGCAGTTCTTC. It is translated as CASSLGRREVRNEQFF.

CDR3 loop: CATSRDRTEQETQYF. DNA for the CDR3: TGTGCCACCAGCAGAGATCGGACAGAGCAAGAGACCCAGTACTTC. The chain links TRBV15 to TRBJ2-5; maybe TRBD1 (6 bases). The germline V gene has CDR1 LNHNV and CDR2 YYDKDF (reference sequence). This CDR3 contains 15 residues. Deletions cut 0 bases from V and 2 bases from J, with 10 bases between.

The chain joins TRBV19 to TRBJ1-6; a weak D match, TRBD1 (6 bases). CDR1 and CDR2 (germline): LNHDA, SQIVND (reference sequence). The CDR3 is made up of 15 amino acids. Deletions cut 5 bases from V and 6 bases from J, with 14 bases between. In nucleotides, the CDR3 is TGTGCCAGTAGTCCCCGGACAGTCTCTAATTCACCCCTCCACTTT. This encodes CASSPRTVSNSPLHF.

This sequence joins TRBV7-3 and TRBJ1-3, with D uncertain. The CDR3 extends over 16 amino acids. Trimming took 0 bases from V and 0 from J, leaving 9 bases between them. CDR1 SGHTA and CDR2 FQGTGA come from the germline V gene. The CDR3 region is CASSLTGWSSGNTIYF. CDR3 coding DNA: TGTGCCAGCAGCTTAACGGGCTGGAGCTCTGGAAACACCATATATTTT.

V gene TRBV5-1 combines with J gene TRBJ2-6, with D unresolved. In germline, CDR1 is SGHRS, CDR2 YFSETQ. Trimming pared 1 base from V and 1 base from J, leaving 6 bases between. The CDR3 loop spans 15 amino acids. The CDR3 nucleotides read TGCGCCAGCAGCTTGACCCTATCTGGGGCCAACGTCCTGACTTTC. This translates into CASSLTLSGANVLTF.

The gene calls are TRBV11-3 and TRBJ2-3; D perhaps matches TRBD2 (5 bases). CDR1 SGHNT and CDR2 YENEEA come from the germline V gene. The V and J ends lost 1 base and 3 bases respectively, with 5 bases between them. The CDR3 spans 13 residues. CDR3 loop: CASSLGGTDTQYF. DNA of the CDR3: TGTGCCAGCAGCTTAGGCGGGACAGATACGCAGTATTTT.

The chain links TRBV6-5 to TRBJ1-2, with 7 positions matching TRBD1. The ends lost 6 bases at V and 8 bases at J; junction bases unmatched: 12. Looked up from germline, CDR1 is MNHEY and CDR2 is SVGAGI. This CDR3 comprises 14 residues. The CDR3 DNA reads TGTGCCAGCAGCGGTCCGAACAGGGGCGCGGGCTACACCTTC. Translated, it gives CASSGPNRGAGYTF.

The rearrangement joins TRBV29-1 to TRBJ1-5; no clear D gene. Germline CDR1 SQVTM, CDR2 ANQGSEA. This CDR3 comprises 13 residues. V lost 4 bases, J lost 7 bases, and 14 bases lay in between. The chain's CDR3 is CSVVIRSGQPQHF. In DNA form, the CDR3 reads TGCAGCGTTGTTATCAGGTCTGGGCAGCCCCAGCATTTT.

The chain couples TRBV19 to TRBJ2-6; a possible D gene is TRBD1 (5 bases). The CDR3 is 15 amino acids. CDR1 and CDR2 (germline): LNHDA, SQIVND (reference sequence). Trimming took off 6 bases at V and 4 bases at J, with 13 bases between the two ends. Here the CDR3 DNA reads TGTGCCAGTAGCCCAGGGATTCTGGGGGCCAACGTCCTGACTTTC. Translation gives CASSPGILGANVLTF.